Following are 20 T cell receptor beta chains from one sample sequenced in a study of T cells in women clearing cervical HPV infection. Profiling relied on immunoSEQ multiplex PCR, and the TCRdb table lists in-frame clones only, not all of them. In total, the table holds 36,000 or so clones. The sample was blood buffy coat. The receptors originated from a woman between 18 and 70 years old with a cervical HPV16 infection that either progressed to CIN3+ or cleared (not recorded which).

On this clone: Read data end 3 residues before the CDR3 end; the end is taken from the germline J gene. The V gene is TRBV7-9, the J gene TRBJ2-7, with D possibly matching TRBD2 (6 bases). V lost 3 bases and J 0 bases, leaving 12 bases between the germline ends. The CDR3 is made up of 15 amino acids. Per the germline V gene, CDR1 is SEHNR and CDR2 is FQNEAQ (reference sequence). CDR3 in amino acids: CASSLGGPNSYEQYF. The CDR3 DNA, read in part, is TGTGCCAGCAGCTTGGGGGGACCGAACTCCTACGAG.

The DNA read from the CDR3 is TGTGCCAGCAGCCTACGACAAGAGACC. It translates to CASSLRQET. The complete CDR3 sequence is CASSLRQETQYF. V is TRBV11-2 and J is TRBJ2-5, with D hard to call. The missing CDR3 end, 3 residues past where the read stops, is filled in from the germline J gene. This CDR3 is 12 amino acids long. V was clipped by 5 bases and J by 2 bases, with 6 bases between them. CDR1 is SGHAT and CDR2 is FQNNGV in the germline V gene.

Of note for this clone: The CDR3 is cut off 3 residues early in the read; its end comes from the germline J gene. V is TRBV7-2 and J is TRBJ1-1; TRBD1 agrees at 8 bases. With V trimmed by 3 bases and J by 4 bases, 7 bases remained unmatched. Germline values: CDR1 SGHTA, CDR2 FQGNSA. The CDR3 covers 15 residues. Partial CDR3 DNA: TGTGCCAGCAGCTTTTACAGGGGGGAGAGCACTGAA. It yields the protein CASSFYRGESTE. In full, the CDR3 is CASSFYRGESTEAFF.

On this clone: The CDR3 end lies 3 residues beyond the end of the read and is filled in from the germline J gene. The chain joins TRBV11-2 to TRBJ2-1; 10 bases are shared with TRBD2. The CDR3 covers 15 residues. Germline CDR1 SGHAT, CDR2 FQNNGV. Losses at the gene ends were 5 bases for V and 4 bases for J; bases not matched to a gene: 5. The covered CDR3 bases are TGTGCCAGCAGCGTCACTAGCGGGGAATACAATGAG. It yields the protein CASSVTSGEYNE. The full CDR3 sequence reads CASSVTSGEYNEQFF.

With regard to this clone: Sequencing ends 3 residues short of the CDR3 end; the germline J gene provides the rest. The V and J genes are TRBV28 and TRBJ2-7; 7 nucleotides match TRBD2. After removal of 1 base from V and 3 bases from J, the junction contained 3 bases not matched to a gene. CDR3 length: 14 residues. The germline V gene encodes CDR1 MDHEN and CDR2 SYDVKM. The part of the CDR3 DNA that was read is TGTGCCAGCAGTTTATCTAGCGGCAACTACGAG. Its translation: CASSLSSGNYE. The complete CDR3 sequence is CASSLSSGNYEQYF. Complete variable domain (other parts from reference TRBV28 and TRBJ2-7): DVKVTQSSRYLVKRTGEKVFLECVQDMDHENMFWYRQDPGLGLRLIYFSYDVKMKEKGDIPEGYSVSREKKERFSLILESASTNQTSMYLCASSLSSGNYEQYFGPGTRLTVT.

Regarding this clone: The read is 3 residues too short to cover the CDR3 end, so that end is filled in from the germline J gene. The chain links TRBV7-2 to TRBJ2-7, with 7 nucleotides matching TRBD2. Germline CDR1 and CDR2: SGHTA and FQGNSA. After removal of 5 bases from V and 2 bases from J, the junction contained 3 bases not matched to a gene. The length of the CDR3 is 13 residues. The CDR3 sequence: CASSLGLAYEQYF. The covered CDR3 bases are TGTGCCAGCAGCCTCGGACTAGCCTACGAG.

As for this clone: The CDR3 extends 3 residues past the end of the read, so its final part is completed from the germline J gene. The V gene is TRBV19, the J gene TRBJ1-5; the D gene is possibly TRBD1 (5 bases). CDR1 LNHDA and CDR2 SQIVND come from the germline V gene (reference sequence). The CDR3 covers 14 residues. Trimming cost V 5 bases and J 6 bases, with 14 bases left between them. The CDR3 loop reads CASSLQGGGQPQHF. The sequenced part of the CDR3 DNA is TGTGCCAGTAGTCTTCAGGGAGGTGGTCAGCCC.

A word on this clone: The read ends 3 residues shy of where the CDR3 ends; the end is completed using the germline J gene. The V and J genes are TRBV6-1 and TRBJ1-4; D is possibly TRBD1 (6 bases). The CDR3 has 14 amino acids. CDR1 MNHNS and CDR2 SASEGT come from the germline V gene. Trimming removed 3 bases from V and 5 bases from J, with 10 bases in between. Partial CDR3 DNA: TGTGCCAGCAGTGAGGACAGAATAAATGAAAAA. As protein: CASSEDRINEK. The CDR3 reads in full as CASSEDRINEKLFF.

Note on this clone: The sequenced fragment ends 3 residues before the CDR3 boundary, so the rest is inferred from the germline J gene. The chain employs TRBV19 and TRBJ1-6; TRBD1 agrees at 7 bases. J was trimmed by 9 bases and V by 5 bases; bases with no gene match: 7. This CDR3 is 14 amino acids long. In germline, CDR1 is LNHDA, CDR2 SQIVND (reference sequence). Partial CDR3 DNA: TGTGCCAGTAGTCCCCAGGGGGGAAGTTCACCC. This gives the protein CASSPQGGSSP. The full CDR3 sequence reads CASSPQGGSSPLHF.

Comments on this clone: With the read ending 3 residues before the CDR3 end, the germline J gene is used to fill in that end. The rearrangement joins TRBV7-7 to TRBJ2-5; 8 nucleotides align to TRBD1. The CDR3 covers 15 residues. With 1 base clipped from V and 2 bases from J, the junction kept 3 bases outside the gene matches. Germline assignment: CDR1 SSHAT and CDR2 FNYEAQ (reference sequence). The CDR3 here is CASSLGTGIQETQYF. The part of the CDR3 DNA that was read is TGTGCCAGCAGCTTAGGGACAGGGATTCAAGAGACC.

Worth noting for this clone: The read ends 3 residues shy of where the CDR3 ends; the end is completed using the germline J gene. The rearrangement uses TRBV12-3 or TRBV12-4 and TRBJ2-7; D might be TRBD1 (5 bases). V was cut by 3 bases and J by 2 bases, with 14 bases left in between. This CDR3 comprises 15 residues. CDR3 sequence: CASSLLTATTYEQYF. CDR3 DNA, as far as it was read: TGTGCCAGCAGTTTGTTGACAGCTACAACCTACGAG.

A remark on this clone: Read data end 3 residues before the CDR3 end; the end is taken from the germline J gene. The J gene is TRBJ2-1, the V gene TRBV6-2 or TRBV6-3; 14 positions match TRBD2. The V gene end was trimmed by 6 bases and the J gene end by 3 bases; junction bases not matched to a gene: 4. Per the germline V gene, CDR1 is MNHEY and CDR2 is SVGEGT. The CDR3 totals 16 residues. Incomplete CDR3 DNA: TGTGCCAGCAGACCCGGACTAGCGGGGGGCTACAATGAG. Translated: CASRPGLAGGYNE. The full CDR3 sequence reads CASRPGLAGGYNEQFF.

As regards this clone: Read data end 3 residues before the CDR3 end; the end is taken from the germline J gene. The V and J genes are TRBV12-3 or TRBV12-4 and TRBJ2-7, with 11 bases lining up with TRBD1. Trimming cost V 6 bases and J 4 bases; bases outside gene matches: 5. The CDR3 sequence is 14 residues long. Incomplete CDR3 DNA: TGTGCCAGCAGGTTGGGGACAGGGGGGTACGAG. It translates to CASRLGTGGYE. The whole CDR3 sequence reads CASRLGTGGYEQYF.

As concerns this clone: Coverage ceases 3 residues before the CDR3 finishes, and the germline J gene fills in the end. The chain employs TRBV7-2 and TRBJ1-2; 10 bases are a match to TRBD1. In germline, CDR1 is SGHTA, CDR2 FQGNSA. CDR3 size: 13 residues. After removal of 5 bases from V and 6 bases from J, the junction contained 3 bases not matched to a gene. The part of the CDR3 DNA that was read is TGTGCCAGCAGCGTGGGGACAGGGGATGGC. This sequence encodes CASSVGTGDG. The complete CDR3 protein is CASSVGTGDGYTF. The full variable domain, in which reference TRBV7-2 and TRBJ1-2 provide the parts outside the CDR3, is GAGVSQSPSNKVTEKGKDVELRCDPISGHTALYWYRQSLGQGLEFLIYFQGNSAPDKSGLPSDRFSAERTGGSVSTLTIQRTQQEDSAVYLCASSVGTGDGYTFGSGTRLTVV.

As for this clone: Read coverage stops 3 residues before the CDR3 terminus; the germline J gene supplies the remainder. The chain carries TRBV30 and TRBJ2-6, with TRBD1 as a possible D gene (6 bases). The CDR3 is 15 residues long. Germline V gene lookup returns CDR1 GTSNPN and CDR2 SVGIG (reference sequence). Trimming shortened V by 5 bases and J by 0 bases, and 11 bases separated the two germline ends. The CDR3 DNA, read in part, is TGTGCCTGGGACAGGTCAGACTCTGGGGCCAACGTC. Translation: CAWDRSDSGANV. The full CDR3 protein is CAWDRSDSGANVLTF.

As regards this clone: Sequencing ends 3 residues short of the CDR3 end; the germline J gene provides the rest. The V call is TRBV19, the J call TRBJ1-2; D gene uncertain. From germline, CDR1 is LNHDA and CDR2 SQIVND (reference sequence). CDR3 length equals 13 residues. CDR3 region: CASSVTASYDYTF. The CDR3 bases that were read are TGTGCCAGTAGTGTAACAGCCTCCTACGAC. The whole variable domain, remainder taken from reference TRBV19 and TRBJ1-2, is DGGITQSPKYLFRKEGQNVTLSCEQNLNHDAMYWYRQDPGQGLRLIYYSQIVNDFQKGDIAEGYSVSREKKESFPLTVTSAQKNPTAFYLCASSVTASYDYTFGSGTRLTVV.

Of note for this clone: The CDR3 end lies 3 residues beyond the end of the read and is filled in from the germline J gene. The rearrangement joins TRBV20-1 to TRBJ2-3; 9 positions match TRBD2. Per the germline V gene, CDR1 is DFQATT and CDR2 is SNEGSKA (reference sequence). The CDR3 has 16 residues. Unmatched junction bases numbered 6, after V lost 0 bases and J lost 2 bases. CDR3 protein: CSARDQAGGYTDTQYF. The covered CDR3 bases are TGCAGTGCTAGAGATCAAGCGGGGGGCTACACAGATACG.

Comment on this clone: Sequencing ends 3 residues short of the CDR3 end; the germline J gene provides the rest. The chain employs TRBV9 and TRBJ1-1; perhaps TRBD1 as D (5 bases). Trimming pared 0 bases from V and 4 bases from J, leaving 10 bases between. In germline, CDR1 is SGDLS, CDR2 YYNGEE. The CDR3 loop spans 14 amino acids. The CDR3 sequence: CASSVVAGITEAFF. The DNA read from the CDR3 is TGTGCCAGCAGCGTAGTCGCAGGGATCACTGAA.

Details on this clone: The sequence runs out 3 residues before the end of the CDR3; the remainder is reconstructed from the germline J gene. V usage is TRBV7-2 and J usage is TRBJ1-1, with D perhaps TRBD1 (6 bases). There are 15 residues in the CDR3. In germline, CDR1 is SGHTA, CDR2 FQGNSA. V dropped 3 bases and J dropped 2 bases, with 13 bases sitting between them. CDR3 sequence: CASSFRDTVNTEAFF. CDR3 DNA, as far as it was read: TGTGCCAGCAGCTTTCGGGACACAGTTAACACTGAA.

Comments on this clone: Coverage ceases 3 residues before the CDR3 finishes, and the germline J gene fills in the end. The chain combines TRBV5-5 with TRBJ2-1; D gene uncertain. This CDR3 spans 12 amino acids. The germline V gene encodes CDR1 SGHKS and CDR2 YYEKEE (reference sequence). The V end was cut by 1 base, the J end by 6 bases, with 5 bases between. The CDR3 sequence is CASSLSINEQFF. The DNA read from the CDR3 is TGTGCCAGCAGCTTGAGCATCAATGAG.